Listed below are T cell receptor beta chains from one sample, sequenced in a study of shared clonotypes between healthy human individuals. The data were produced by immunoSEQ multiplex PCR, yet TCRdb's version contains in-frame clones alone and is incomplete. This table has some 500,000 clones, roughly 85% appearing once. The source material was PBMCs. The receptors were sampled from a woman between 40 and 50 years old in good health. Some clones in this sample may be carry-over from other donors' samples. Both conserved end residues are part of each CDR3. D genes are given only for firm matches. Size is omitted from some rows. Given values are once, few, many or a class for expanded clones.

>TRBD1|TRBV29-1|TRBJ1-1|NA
TGCAGCGGGGGACAGCACATGAACACTGAAGCTTTCTTT
CSGGQHMNTEAFF
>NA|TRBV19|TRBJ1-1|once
TGTGCCAGTAGTATACAGGGGTACACTGAAGCTTTCTTT
CASSIQGYTEAFF
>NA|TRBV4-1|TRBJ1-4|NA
TGCGCCAGCAGCCAAGGGGGGACCCTGGGGGAAAAACTGTTTTTT
CASSQGGTLGEKLFF
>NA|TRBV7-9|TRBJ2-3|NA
TGTGCCAGCAGCTTAATAGGGGTAACGGGAGATACGCAGTATTTT
CASSLIGVTGDTQYF
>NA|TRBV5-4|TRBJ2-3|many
TGTGCCAGCAGTTGGGACACGAGCTCCACAGATACGCAGTATTTT
CASSWDTSSTDTQYF
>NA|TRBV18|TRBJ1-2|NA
TGTGCCAGCTCACCACTGGGACAATCCCGAGGGGGCTACACCTTC
CASSPLGQSRGGYTF
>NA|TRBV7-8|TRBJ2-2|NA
TGTGCCAGCAGCCCCTTAGAGAGCGGTAACGGGGAGCTGTTTTTT
CASSPLESGNGELFF
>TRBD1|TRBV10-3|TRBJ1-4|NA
TGTGCCATCAGCCCGGACAGGGGGTATGAAAAACTGTTTTTT
CAISPDRGYEKLFF
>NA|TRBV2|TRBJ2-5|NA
TGTGCCAGCAGTGATCCGCTAGGGTCCGAGACCCAGTACTTC
CASSDPLGSETQYF
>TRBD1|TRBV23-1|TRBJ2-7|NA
TGCGCCAGCAGTCAATCTGACACAGGGGTTCACGAGCAGTACTTC
CASSQSDTGVHEQYF
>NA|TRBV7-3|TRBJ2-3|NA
TGTGCCAGCAGCCCGGGGGATTCTGGCACAGATACGCAGTATTTT
CASSPGDSGTDTQYF
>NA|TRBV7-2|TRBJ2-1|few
TGTGCCAGCAGCTTAAAAGACTACCCACGGTTCTTC
CASSLKDYPRFF
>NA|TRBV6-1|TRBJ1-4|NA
TGTGCCAGCAGTGCCATTCAGGGTACGGGACAAGGGAATCGGAAACTGTTTTTT
CASSAIQGTGQGNRKLFF
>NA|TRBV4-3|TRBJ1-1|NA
TGCGCCAGCAGCCCGGGCCACGGTGGGAACACTGAAGCTTTCTTT
CASSPGHGGNTEAFF
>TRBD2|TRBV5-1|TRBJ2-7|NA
TGCGCCAGCAGCCCTAGCGGGAGGAACTACGAGCAGTACTTC
CASSPSGRNYEQYF
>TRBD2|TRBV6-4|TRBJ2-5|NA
TGTGCCAGCAGTGATTTAGCGGGAAGGAAAGAGACCCAGTACTTC
CASSDLAGRKETQYF
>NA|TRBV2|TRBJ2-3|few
TGTGCCAGCAGAGGGAGTTTCGGCACAGATACGCAGTATTTT
CASRGSFGTDTQYF
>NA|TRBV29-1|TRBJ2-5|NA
TGCAGCGTCTCTGGGACGGATCAAGAGACCCAGTACTTC
CSVSGTDQETQYF
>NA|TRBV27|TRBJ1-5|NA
TGTGCCAGCAGCCGATACACGGATCAGCCCCAGCATTTT
CASSRYTDQPQHF
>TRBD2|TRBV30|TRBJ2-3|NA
TGTGGGGGGGGTAGGAGCACAGATACGCAGTATTTT
CGGGRSTDTQYF
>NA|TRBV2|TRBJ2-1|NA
TGTGCCAGCAGTGATGAAGGTTCCTACAATGAGCAGTTCTTC
CASSDEGSYNEQFF
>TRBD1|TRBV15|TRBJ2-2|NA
TGTGCCACCAGCAGAGAGAGGCCAGGGGGAACCGGGGAGCTGTTTTTT
CATSRERPGGTGELFF
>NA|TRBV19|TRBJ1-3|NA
TGTGCCAGCGCGGTAGGATCCTCTGGAAACACCATATATTTT
CASAVGSSGNTIYF
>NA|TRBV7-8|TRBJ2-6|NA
TGTGCCAGCAGCGTAGTCACTGGGGCCAACGTCCTGACTTTC
CASSVVTGANVLTF
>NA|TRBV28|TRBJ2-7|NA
TGTGCCAGCAGTTTTAGGCCGAATACCTACGAGCAGTACTTC
CASSFRPNTYEQYF
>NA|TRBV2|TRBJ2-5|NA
TGTGCCAGCCGCTTTGGGGCCGGGGGGACCCAGTACTTC
CASRFGAGGTQYF
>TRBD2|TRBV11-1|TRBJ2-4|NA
TGTGCCAGCAGCTTAGACGCTAGCGGGGGTCCCGTTCAGTACTTC
CASSLDASGGPVQYF
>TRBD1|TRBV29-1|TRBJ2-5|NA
TGCAGCGTTTATGACAGGGCAAGGGAGACCCAGTACTTC
CSVYDRARETQYF
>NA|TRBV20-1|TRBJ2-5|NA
TGCAGTGCTATAGCGGAAGAGACCCAGTACTTC
CSAIAEETQYF
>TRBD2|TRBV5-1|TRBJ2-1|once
TGCGCCAGCAGGCCTAGCGGTACCTACTACAATGAGCAGTTCTTC
CASRPSGTYYNEQFF